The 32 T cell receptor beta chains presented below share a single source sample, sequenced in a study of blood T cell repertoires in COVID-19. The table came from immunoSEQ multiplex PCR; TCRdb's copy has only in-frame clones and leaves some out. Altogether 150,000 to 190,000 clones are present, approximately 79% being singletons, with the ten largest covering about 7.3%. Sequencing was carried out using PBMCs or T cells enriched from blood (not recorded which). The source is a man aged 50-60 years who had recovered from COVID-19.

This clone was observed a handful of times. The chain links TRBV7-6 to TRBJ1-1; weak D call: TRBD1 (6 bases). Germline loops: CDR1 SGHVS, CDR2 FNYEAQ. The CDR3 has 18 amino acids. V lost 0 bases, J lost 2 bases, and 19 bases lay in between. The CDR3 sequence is CASSLARRGGQGNTEAFF. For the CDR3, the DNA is TGTGCCAGCAGCTTAGCGCGAAGGGGGGGGCAGGGTAACACTGAAGCTTTCTTT.

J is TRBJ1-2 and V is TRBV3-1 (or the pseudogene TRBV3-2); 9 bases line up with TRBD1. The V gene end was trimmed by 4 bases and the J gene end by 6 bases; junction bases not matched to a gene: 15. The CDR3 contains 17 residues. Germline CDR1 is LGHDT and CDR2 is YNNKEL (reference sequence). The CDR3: CASSRGQGTALTNGYTF. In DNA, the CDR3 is TGTGCCAGCAGCCGAGGACAGGGGACTGCCTTAACTAATGGCTACACCTTC.

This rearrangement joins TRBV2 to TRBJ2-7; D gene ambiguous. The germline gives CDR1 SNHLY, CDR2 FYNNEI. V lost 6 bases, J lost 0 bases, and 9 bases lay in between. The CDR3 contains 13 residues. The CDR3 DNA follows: TGTGCCAGCAGCACACAGTACTCCTACGAGCAGTACTTC. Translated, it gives CASSTQYSYEQYF.

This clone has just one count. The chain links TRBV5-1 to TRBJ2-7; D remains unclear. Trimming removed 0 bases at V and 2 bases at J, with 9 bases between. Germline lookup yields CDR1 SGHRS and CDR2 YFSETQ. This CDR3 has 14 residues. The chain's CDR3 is CASSLVSSAYEQYF. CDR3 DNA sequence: TGCGCCAGCAGCTTGGTCAGCAGCGCCTACGAGCAGTACTTC.

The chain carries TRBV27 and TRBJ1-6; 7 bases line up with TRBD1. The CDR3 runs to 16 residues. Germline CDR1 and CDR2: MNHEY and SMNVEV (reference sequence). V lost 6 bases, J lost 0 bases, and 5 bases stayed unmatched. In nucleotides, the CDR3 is TGTGCCAGCAGCCTGGGACAGAGCTCCTATAATTCACCCCTCCACTTT. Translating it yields CASSLGQSSYNSPLHF.

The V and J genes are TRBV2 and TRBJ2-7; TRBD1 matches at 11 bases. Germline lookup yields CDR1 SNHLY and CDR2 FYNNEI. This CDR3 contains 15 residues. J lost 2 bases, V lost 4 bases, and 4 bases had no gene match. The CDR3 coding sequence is TGTGCCAGCAGTGTGGACAGGGGGCGACCCTACGAGCAGTACTTC. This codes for CASSVDRGRPYEQYF. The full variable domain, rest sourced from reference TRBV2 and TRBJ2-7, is EPEVTQTPSHQVTQMGQEVILRCVPISNHLYFYWYRQILGQKVEFLVSFYNNEISEKSEIFDDQFSVERPDGSNFTLKIRSTKLEDSAMYFCASSVDRGRPYEQYFGPGTRLTVT.

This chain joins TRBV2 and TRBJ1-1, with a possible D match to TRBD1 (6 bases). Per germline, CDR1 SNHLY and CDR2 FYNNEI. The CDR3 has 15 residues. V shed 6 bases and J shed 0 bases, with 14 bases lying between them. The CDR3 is CASRPRDRMNTEAFF. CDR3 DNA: TGTGCCAGCAGACCGAGAGACAGGATGAACACTGAAGCTTTCTTT.

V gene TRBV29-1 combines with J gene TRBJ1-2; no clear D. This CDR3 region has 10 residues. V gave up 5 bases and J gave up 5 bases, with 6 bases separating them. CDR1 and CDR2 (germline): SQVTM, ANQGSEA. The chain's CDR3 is CSVRQYGYTF. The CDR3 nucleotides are TGCAGCGTTCGACAATATGGCTACACCTTC.

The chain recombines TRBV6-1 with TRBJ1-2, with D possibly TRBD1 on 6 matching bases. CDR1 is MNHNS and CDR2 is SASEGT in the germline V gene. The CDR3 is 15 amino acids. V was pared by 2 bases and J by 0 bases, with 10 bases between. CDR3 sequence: CASSELRGTNYGYTF. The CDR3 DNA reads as TGTGCCAGCAGTGAATTAAGGGGGACTAACTATGGCTACACCTTC.

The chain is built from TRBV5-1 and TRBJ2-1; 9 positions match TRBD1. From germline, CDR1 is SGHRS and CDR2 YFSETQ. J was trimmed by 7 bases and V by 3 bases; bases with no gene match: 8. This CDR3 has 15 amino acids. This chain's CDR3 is CASSYGGTGMNEQFF. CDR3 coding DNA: TGCGCCAGCAGCTACGGCGGGACAGGGATGAATGAGCAGTTCTTC.

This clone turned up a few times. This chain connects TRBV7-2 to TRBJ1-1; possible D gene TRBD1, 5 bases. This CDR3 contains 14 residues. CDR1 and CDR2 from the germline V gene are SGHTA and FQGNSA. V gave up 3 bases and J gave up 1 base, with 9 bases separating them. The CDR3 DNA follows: TGTGCCAGCAGCTTGGGACTGGCGAACACTGAAGCTTTCTTT. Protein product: CASSLGLANTEAFF.

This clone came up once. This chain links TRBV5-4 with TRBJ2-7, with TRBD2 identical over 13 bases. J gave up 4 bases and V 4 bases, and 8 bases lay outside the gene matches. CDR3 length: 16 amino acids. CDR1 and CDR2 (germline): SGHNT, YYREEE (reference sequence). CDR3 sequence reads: CASSPAPGLAGYEQYF. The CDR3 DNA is TGTGCCAGCAGCCCAGCCCCGGGACTAGCGGGGTACGAGCAGTACTTC. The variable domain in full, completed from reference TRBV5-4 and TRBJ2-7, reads ETGVTQSPTHLIKTRGQQVTLRCSSQSGHNTVSWYQQALGQGPQFIFQYYREEENGRGNFPPRFSGLQFPNYSSELNVNALELDDSALYLCASSPAPGLAGYEQYFGPGTRLTVT.

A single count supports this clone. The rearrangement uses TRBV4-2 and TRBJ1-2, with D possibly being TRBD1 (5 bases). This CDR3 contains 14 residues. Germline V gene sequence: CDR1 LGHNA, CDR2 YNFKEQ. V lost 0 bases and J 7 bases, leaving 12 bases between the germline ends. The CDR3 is CASSQDTGVLGYTF. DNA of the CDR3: TGTGCCAGCAGCCAAGATACGGGGGTACTTGGCTACACCTTC.

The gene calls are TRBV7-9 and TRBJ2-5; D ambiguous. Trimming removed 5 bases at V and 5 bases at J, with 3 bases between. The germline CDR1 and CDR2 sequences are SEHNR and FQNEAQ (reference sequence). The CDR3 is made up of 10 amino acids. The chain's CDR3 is CASSRETQYF. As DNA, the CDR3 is TGTGCCAGCAGCCGGGAGACCCAGTACTTC.

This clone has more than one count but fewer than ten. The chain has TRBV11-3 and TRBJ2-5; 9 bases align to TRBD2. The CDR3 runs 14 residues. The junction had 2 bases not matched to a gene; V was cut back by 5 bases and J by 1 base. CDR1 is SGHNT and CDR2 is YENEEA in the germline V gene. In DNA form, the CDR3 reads TGTGCCAGCAGCCTAGCGGGGATCCAAGAGACCCAGTACTTC. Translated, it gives CASSLAGIQETQYF.

The CDR3 coding sequence is TGTGCCAGCACCACCCGTGGCGGACAGGGTACCTACGAGCAGTACTTC. It is translated as CASTTRGGQGTYEQYF. The chain is built from TRBV7-9 and TRBJ2-7, with TRBD1 matching 8 bases. This CDR3 has 16 residues. Per the germline V gene, CDR1 is SEHNR and CDR2 is FQNEAQ (reference sequence). V was clipped by 7 bases and J by 2 bases; unmatched bases: 13. Full variable domain (rest looked up from reference TRBV7-9 and TRBJ2-7): DTGVSQNPRHKITKRGQNVTFRCDPISEHNRLYWYRQTLGQGPEFLTYFQNEAQLEKSRLLSDRFSAERPKGSFSTLEIQRTEQGDSAMYLCASTTRGGQGTYEQYFGPGTRLTVT.

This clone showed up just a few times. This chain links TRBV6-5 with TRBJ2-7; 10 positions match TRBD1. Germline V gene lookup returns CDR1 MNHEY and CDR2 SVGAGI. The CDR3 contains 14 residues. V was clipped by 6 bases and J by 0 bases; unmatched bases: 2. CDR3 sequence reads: CASRGTGDSYEQYF. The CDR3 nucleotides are TGTGCCAGCAGGGGGACAGGGGACTCCTACGAGCAGTACTTC.

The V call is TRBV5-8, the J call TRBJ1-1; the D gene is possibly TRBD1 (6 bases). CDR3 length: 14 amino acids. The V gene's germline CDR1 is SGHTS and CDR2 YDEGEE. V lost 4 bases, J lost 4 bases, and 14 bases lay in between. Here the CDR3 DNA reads TGTGCCAGCAGCCCGGAGGGGGGGCCCACTGAAGCTTTCTTT. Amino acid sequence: CASSPEGGPTEAFF.

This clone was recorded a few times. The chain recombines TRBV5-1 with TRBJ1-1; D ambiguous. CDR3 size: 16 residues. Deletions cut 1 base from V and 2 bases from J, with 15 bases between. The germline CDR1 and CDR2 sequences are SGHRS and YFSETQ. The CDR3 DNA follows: TGCGCCAGCAGCTTGTGGGCAGGCAACCTTAACACTGAAGCTTTCTTT. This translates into CASSLWAGNLNTEAFF.

CDR3 DNA: TGTGCCAGCACCCTACGGACTAGCGGGGGAGAGACCCAGTACTTC. Translation: CASTLRTSGGETQYF. J is TRBJ2-5 and V is TRBV6-5, with 13 bases matching TRBD2. Trimming removed 7 bases from V and 4 bases from J; junction bases left unmatched: 6. In germline, CDR1 is MNHEY, CDR2 SVGAGI. The CDR3 has 15 residues.

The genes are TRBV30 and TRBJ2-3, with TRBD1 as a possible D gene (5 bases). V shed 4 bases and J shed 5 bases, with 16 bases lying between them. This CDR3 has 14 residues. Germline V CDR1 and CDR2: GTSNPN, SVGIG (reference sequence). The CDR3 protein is CAWTDRPLGDTQYF. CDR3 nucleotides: TGTGCCTGGACTGACAGACCCTTGGGAGATACGCAGTATTTT.

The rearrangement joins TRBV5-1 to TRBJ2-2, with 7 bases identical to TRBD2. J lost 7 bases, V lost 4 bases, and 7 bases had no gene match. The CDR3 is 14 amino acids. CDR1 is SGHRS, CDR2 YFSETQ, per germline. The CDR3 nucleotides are TGCGCCAGCAGCCCGGGACTACCTAGCGGGGAGCTGTTTTTT. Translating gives CASSPGLPSGELFF.

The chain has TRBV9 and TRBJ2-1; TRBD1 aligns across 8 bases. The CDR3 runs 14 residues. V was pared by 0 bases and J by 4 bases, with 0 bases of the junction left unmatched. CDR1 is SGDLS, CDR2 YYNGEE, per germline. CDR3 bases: TGTGCCAGCAGCGTAGGACAGGGGTACAATGAGCAGTTCTTC. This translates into CASSVGQGYNEQFF.

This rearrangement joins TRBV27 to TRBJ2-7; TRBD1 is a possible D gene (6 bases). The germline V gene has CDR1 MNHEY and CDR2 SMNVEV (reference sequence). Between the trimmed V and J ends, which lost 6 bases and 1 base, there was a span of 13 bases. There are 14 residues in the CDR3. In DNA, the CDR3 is TGTGCCAGCAGGTTCAGGGGTGTTTCCTACGAGCAGTACTTC. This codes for CASRFRGVSYEQYF.

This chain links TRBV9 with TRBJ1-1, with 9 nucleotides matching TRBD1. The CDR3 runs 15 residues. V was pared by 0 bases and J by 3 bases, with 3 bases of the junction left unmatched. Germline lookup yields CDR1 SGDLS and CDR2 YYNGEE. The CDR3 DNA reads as TGTGCCAGCAGCGTAGGGACAGGGGAAGACACTGAAGCTTTCTTT. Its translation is CASSVGTGEDTEAFF. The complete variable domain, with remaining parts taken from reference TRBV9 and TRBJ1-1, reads DSGVTQTPKHLITATGQRVTLRCSPRSGDLSVYWYQQSLDQGLQFLIQYYNGEERAKGNILERFSAQQFPDLHSELNLSSLELGDSALYFCASSVGTGEDTEAFFGQGTRLTVV.

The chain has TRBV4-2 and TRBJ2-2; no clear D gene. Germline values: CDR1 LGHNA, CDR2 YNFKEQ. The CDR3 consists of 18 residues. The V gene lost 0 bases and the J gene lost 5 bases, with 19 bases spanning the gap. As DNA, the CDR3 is TGTGCCAGCAGCCAAGATCTTCCCGGGTCTCTCTCTACCGGGGAGCTGTTTTTT. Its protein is CASSQDLPGSLSTGELFF.

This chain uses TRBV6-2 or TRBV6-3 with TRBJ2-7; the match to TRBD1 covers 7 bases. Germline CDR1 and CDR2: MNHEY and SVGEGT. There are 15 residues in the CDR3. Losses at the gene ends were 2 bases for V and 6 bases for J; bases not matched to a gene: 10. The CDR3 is CASSYPPGTAVEQYF. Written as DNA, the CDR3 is TGTGCCAGCAGTTACCCACCCGGGACAGCCGTCGAGCAGTACTTC.

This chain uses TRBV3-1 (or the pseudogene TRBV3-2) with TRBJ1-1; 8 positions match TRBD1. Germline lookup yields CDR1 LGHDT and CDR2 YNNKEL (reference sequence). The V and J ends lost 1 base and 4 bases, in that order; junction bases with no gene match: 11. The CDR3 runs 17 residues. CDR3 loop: CASSQVRTGSGSTEAFF. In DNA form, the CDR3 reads TGTGCCAGCAGCCAAGTGCGGACAGGGTCGGGTTCCACTGAAGCTTTCTTT.

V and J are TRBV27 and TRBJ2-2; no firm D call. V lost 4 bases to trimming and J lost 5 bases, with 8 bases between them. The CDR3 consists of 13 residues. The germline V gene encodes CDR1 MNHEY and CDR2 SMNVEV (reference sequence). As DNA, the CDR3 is TGTGCCAGCAGTTCCTATATGACCGGGGAGCTGTTTTTT. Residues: CASSSYMTGELFF.

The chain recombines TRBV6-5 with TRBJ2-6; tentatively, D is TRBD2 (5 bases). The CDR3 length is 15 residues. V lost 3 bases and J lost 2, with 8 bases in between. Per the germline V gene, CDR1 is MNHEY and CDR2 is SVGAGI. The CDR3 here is CASSYGETGANVLTF. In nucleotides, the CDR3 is TGTGCCAGCAGTTATGGGGAGACTGGGGCCAACGTCCTGACTTTC.

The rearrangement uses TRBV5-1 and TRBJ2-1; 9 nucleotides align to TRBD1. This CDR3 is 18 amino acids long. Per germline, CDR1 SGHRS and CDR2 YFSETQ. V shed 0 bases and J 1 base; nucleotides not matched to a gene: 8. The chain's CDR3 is CASSLGDGQGYSYNEQFF. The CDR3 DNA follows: TGCGCCAGCAGCTTGGGAGATGGACAGGGGTATTCCTACAATGAGCAGTTCTTC. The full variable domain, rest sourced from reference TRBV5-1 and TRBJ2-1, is KAGVTQTPRYLIKTRGQQVTLSCSPISGHRSVSWYQQTPGQGLQFLFEYFSETQRNKGNFPGRFSGRQFSNSRSEMNVSTLELGDSALYLCASSLGDGQGYSYNEQFFGPGTRLTVL.

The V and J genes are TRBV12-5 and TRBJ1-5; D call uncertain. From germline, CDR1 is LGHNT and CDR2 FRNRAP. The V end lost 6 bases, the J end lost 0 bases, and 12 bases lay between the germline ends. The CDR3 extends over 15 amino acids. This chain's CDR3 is CASGATELSNQPQHF. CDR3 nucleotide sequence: TGTGCTAGTGGGGCTACAGAACTTAGCAATCAGCCCCAGCATTTT.